This TCR beta chain was found in a study of technical replicates of blood from several donors. Data came from immunoSEQ multiplex PCR; TCRdb stores just in-frame clones and leaves some out. The table lists 60,000 to 90,000 clones, approximately 95% of them singletons. Trimming took 8 bases from V and 0 from J, leaving 16 bases between them. The CDR3 contains 14 residues. Germline V CDR1 and CDR2: GTSNPN, SVGIG (reference sequence). Sequencing used T cells isolated from PBMCs. This sequence was found in a human donor in good health. The chain is built from TRBV30 and TRBJ1-1, with TRBD1 as a possible D gene (6 bases). This CDR3 is CARLPDSMNTEAFF. The CDR3 DNA is TGTGCCAGACTACCGGACAGCATGAACACTGAAGCTTTCTTT.